This TCR beta chain was sequenced for a study of blood T cell repertoires in COVID-19 (dated by TCRdb to the early 2020s). About the study as a whole: Samples from collaborators originated in the United States, Italy and Spain and spanned both the acute and convalescent phases of COVID-19. The material from the prospective study consisted of cDNA or gDNA derived from T cells, B-cell-depleted T cells, or PBMCs. Subjects who had been exposed to COVID-19, were actively infected with it, or had recovered from it provided the deeply sampled blood TCRbeta repertoires that made up the dataset. The repertoires were released in a freely available public database intended as a resource for research on the immune response to SARS-CoV-2. The samples were drawn from two sources: the first 160 participants of the ongoing ImmuneRACE study, and fewer than 1,500 subjects contributed by 6 global collaborators. A de-identified subject ID, COVID-19 status, age in years and sex were almost always included in the sample metadata. Where HLA class I and class II types were available, the types were taken from metadata supplied by the sample provider, not from assay-based typing. What the research found in general, with its limitations: How much clinical and demographic metadata was included differed by source and by participant, and the metadata was provided uncurated.

The sample holds one count of this clone. No antigen is known for it. Within one base of it there is no much larger clone, and no base qualities were kept. Each collaborating institution followed its own protocols to collect whole blood in K2EDTA tubes. For TCRbeta analysis, collaborators shipped samples as frozen whole blood, isolated PBMCs, or DNA extracted from either of those sample types. TCRbeta CDR3 regions were amplified from genomic DNA using the immunoSEQ Assay, a bias-controlled multiplex PCR. The study's own analysis went as follows. Within the assay, amplification of reference gene primers was used to estimate how many nucleated cells each sample contained. Sequence reads were collapsed and filtered to measure the absolute abundance of every unique TCRbeta CDR3 rearrangement. For each sample, productive Simpson clonality was calculated as the square root of Simpson's diversity index over productive rearrangements. Drawn from immuneACCESS, this table holds only the in-frame rearrangements with V and J called that TCRdb kept. Clones are partly lost; checked studies trace under half to an unresolved V gene and leave the rest unexplained. V, J and clone size were drawn from that table, and D and trimming were deduced from the DNA. The table for this sample lists 20,000 to 30,000 clones; approximately 70% of them were counted only once. 7.3% of the sample belongs to the ten largest clones.

The origin of this receptor is a man in his sixties with active or convalescent COVID-19. Sequencing input: peripheral blood.

The DNA sequence reads TGTGCCAGCAGCGTAGAGGCGGGAGGAGATACGCAGTATTTT. The translation is CASSVEAGGDTQYF. The rearrangement combines TRBV9 with TRBJ2-3; the junction holds 8 bases that match TRBD2. Trimming removed 0 bases from V and 5 bases from J; the gene matches leave 2 bases unexplained. The CDR3 goes from the cysteine to the phenylalanine over 14 residues. The CDR3 DNA has 42 bases and is translated from base 1. Based on the germline V gene, the CDR1 and CDR2 sequences are SGDLS and YYNGEE.